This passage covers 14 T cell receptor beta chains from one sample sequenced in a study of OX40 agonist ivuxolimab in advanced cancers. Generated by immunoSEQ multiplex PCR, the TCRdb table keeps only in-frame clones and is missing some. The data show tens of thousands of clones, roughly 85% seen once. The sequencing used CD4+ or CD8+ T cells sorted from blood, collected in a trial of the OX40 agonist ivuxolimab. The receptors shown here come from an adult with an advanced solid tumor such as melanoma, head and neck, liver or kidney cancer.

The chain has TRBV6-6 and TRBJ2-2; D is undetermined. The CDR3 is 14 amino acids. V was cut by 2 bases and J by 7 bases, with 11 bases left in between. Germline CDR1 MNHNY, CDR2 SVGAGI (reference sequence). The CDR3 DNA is TGTGCCAGCAGTTACGACTTAGGAGACGGGGAGCTGTTTTTT. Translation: CASSYDLGDGELFF.

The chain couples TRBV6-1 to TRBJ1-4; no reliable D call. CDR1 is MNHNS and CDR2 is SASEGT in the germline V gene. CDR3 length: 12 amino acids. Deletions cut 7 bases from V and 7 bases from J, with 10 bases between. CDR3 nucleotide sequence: TGTGCCAGCAACCTCCTGCGTGAAAAACTGTTTTTT. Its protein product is CASNLLREKLFF.

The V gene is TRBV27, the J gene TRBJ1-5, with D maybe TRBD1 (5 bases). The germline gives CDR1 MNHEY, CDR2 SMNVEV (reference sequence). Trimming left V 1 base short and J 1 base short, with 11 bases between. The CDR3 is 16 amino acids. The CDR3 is CASSLFGALSNQPQHF. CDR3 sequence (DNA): TGTGCCAGCAGTTTATTTGGGGCCTTGAGCAATCAGCCCCAGCATTTT.

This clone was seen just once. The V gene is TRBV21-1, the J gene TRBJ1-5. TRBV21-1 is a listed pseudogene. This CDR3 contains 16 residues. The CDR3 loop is CASSLRVTVGNQPQHF. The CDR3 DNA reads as TGTGCCAGCAGCCTAAGGGTTACAGTTGGCAATCAGCCCCAGCATTTT.

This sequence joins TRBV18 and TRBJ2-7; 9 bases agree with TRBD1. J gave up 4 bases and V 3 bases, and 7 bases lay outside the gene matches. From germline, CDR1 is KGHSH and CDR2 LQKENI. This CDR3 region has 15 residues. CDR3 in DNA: TGTGCCAGCTCACCTGACAGGGGGGTCTTTTACGAGCAGTACTTC. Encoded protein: CASSPDRGVFYEQYF. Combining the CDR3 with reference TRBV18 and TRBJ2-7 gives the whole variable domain NAGVMQNPRHLVRRRGQEARLRCSPMKGHSHVYWYRQLPEEGLKFMVYLQKENIIDESGMPKERFSAEFPKEGPSILRIQQVVRGDSAAYFCASSPDRGVFYEQYFGPGTRLTVT.

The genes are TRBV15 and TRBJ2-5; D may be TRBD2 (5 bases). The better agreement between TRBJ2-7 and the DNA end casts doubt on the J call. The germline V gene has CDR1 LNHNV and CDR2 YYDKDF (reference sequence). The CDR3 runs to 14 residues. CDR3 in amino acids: CATSKRPFSYEQYF. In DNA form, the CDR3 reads TGTGCCACCAGCAAGCGGCCTTTCTCCTACGAGCAGTACTTC.

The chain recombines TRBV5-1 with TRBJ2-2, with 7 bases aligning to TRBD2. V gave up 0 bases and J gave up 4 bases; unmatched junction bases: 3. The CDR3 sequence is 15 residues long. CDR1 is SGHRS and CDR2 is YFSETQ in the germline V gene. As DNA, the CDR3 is TGCGCCAGCAGCTTGGGCGGGGGAAGCACCGGGGAGCTGTTTTTT. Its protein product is CASSLGGGSTGELFF.

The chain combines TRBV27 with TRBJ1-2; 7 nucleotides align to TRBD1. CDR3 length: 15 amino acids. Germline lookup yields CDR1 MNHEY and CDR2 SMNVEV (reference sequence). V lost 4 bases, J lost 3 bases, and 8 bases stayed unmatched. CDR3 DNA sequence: TGTGCCAGCAGTTCAAGACAGGGAAGGGACTATGGCTACACCTTC. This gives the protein CASSSRQGRDYGYTF.

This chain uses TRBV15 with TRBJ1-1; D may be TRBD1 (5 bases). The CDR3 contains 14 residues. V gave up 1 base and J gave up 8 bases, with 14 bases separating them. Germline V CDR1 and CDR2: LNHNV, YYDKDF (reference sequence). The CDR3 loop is CATSRGVGGSEAFF. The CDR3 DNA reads TGTGCCACCAGCAGAGGCGTTGGGGGATCCGAAGCTTTCTTT.

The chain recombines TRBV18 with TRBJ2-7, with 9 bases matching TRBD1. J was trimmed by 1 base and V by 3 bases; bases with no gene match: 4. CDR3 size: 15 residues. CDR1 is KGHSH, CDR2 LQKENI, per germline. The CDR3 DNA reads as TGTGCCAGCTCACCTCCCGGGACAGGGTCCTACGAGCAGTACTTC. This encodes CASSPPGTGSYEQYF.

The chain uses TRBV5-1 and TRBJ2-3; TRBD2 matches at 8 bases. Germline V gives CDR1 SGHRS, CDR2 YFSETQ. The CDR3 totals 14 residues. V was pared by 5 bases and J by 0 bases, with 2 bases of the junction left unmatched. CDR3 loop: CASRREVSTDTQYF. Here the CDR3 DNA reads TGCGCCAGCAGGCGGGAGGTGAGCACAGATACGCAGTATTTT.

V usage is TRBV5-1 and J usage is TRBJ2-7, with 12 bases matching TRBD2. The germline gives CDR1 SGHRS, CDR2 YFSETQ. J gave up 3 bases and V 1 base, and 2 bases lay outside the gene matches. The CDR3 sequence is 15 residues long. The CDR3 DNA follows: TGCGCCAGCAGCTTGCGACTAGCGGGAGTCTACGAGCAGTACTTC. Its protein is CASSLRLAGVYEQYF.

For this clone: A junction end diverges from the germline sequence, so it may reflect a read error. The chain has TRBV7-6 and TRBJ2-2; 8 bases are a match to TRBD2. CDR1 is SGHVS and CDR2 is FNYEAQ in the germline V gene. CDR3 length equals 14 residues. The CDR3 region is CASSIAGYTGELFF. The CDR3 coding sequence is TGTGCCAGCAGCATAGCGGGATACACCGGGGAGCTGTTTTTT.

DNA for the CDR3: TGTGCCAGCAGTTTAGCGGGAGCCTACGAGCAGTACTTC. This sequence encodes CASSLAGAYEQYF. The rearrangement uses TRBV6-6 and TRBJ2-7, with 9 positions matching TRBD2. V lost 4 bases, J lost 2 bases, and 0 bases stayed unmatched. Germline values: CDR1 MNHNY, CDR2 SVGAGI (reference sequence). The CDR3 is 13 amino acids.